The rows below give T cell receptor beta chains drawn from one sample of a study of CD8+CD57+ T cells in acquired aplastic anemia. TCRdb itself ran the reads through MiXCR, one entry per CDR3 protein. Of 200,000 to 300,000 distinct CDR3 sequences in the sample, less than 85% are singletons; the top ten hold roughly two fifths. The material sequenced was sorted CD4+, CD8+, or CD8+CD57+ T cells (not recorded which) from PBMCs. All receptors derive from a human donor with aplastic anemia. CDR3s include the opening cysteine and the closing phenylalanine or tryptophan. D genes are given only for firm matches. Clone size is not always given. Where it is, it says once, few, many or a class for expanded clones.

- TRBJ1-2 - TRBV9 CASSADSASYSSPF TGTGCCAGCAGCGCCGACAGCGCCTCCTATAGTTCACCCTTC
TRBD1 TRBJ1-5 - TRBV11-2 CASSSRGGGQPQHF TGTGCCAGCAGCTCCAGGGGGGGGGGTCAGCCCCAGCATTTT
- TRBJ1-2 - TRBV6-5 CASSPGTPRDGYTF TGTGCCAGCAGCCCAGGGACACCCCGGGATGGCTACACCTTC
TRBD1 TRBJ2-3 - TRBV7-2 CASSPGTGDKADTQYF TGTGCCAGCAGCCCCGGGACAGGGGATAAAGCCGATACGCAGTATTTT
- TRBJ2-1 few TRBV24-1 CATSDFEGGSYNEQFF TGTGCCACCAGTGATTTCGAGGGGGGCTCCTACAATGAGCAGTTCTTC
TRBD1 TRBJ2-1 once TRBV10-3 CAISESSGNGQDEKLF TGTGCCATCAGTGAGTCTTCAGGAAACGGACAGGATGAAAAATTGTTC
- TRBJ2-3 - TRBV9 CASSLRDGGTDSQYF TGTGCCAGCAGCTTACGGGACGGGGGCACGGACTCTCAGTATTTT
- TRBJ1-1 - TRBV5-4 CASRLGMTGNTEAFF TGTGCCAGCCGACTAGGTATGACAGGGAACACTGAAGCTTTCTTT
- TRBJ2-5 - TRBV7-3 CASSSRGASDKPQYF TGTGCCAGCAGCTCTAGGGGAGCTTCGGATAAGCCGCAGTACTTC
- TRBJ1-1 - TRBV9 CASGVAGNIHNFAFF TGTGCCAGCGGCGTAGCTGGGAACATTCACAACTTCGCTTTCTTT
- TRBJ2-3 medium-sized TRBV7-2 CASSLGAGVTDTQYF TGTGCCAGCAGCTTAGGTGCGGGCGTCACAGATACGCAGTATTTT
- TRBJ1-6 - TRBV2 CASSETSPLHF TGTGCCAGCAGTGAGACTTCACCCCTCCACTTT
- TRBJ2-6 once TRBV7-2 CASSLAGGYDTNVLTF TGTGCCAGCAGCTTAGCGGGTGGTTACGATACCAACGTTCTGACTTTC
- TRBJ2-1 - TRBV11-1 CASSLDSGGFFNEQFF TGTGCCAGCAGCTTAGATAGCGGAGGGTTTTTCAATGAGCAGTTCTTC
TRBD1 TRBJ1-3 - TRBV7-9 CASSWDRGSGELIYF TGTGCTAGCAGTTGGGACAGGGGTTCCGGGGAGCTGATATATTTT
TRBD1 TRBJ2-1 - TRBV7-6 CASSSYRGHSPLHQFF TGTGCCAGCAGCTCGTACAGGGGGCATTCACCCCTCCACCAGTTCTTC
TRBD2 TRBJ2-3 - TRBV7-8 CASSPAGGPDTQDF TGTGCCAGCAGCCCCGCGGGAGGGCCCGATACGCAGGATTTT
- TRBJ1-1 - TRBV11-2 CASAGTSIRNTEAFF TGTGCCAGCGCCGGGACTAGCATACGGAACACTGAAGCTTTCTTT
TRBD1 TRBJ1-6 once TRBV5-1 CASSSNRGNSSPLHF TGCGCCAGCAGCTCAAACAGGGGTAATTCTTCACCCCTCCACTTT
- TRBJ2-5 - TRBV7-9 CASSLEFRGGTQYF TGTGCCAGCAGCTTAGAATTCCGTGGAGGGACCCAGTACTTC
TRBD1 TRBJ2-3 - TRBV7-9 CASRDRGGSEQLFF TGTGCCAGCCGGGACAGGGGGGGTAGCGAGCAGTTGTTCTTT
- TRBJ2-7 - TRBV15 CATSLAADHDTQYF TGTGCCACCAGCTTAGCGGCAGACCACGATACGCAGTACTTC
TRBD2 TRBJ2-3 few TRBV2 CSSLAGGTDTQYF TGTAGCAGCTTGGCGGGGGGCACCGATACGCAGTATTTT
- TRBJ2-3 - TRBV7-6 CASTLARVPAGAYF TGTGCCAGCACCTTAGCGAGGGTCCCCGCTGGGGCGTACTTT
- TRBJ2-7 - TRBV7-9 CASSGRGLGGEHYF TGTGCCAGCAGCGGCCGAGGCCTAGGCGGCGAGCATTACTTC
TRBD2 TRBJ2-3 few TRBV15 CATSRDGAGTDTQYF TGTGCCACCAGCAGAGATGGAGCGGGGACAGATACGCAGTATTTT
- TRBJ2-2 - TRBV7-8 CASSFHPDGGALFF TGTGCCAGCAGCTTTCATCCAGACGGCGGGGCGCTGTTTTTT
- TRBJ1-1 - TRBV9 CASSVVARAKDEPFF TGCGCCAGCAGCGTAGTCGCCCGGGCGAAGGATGAGCCTTTCTTT
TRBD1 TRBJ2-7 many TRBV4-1 CASSQGGTGLYEQYF TGCGCCAGCAGCCAAGGGGGGACAGGGCTGTACGAGCAGTACTTC
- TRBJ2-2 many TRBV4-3 CASSQDRQYGAGELFF TGCGCCAGCAGCCAAGATAGACAGTATGGGGCCGGGGAGCTGTTTTTT
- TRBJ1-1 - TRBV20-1 CSAEGSEAFF TGCAGTGCGGAAGGGTCTGAAGCTTTCTTT
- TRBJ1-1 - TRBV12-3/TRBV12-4 CASRVARTNTEAFF TGTGCCAGCAGAGTGGCACGGACCAACACTGAAGCTTTCTTT
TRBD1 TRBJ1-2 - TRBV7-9 CASSEEGGDRDGDTF TGTGCCAGCAGCGAGGAAGGGGGCGACCGGGATGGTGACACCTTC